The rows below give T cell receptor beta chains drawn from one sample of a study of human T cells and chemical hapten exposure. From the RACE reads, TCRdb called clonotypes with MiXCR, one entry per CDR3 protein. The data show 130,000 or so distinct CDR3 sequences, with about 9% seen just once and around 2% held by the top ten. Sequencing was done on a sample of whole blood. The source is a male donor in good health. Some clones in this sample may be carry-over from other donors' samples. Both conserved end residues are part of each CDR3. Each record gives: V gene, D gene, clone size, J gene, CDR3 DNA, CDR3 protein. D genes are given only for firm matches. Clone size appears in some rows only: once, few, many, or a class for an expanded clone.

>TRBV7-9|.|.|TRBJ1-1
TGTGCCAGCAGCCCGGACGGTTTGAACACTGAAGCTTTCTTT
CASSPDGLNTEAFF
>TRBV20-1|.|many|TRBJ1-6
TGCAGTGCTCATAGGGGGGGGCTTGGGCCCCTCCACTTT
CSAHRGGLGPLHF
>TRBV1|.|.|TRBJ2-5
TGCACCGCCGGGACAGGAGGAGAGACCCAGTACTTC
CTAGTGGETQYF
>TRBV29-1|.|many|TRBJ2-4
TGCGTCCGCCCAGGCAGGGAGATTCAGTACTTC
CVRPGREIQYF
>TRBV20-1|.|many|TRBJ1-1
TGCAGTGCTCGTCTAACGGACACTGAAGCTTTCTTT
CSARLTDTEAFF
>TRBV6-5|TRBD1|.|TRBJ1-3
TGTGCCAGCAGTTACTTCTCCGGGACAGGGGGTACCTCTGGAAACACCATATATTTT
CASSYFSGTGGTSGNTIYF
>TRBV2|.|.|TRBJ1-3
TGTGCCAGCAGTGAACGTAGCAATCCTGGAAACACCATATATTTT
CASSERSNPGNTIYF
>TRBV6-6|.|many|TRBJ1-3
TGTGCCAGCCTCCCTACAGCCTCTGGAAACACCATATATTTT
CASLPTASGNTIYF
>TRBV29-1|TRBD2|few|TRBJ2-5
TGCAGCGCAGCGGGACTAGCGGGAGTAGGGACCCAGTACTTC
CSAAGLAGVGTQYF
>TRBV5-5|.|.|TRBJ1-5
TGTGCCAGCAGCTTGGCCTTGGACGGCGGTACCTATAGCAATCAGCCCCAGCATTTT
CASSLALDGGTYSNQPQHF
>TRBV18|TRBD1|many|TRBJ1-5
TGTGCCAGCTCACCCCAGGGGGCAGGGAGCAATCAGCCCCAGCATTTT
CASSPQGAGSNQPQHF
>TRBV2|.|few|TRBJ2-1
TGTGCCAGCAGCCAGAAAGAGCTAAGCTCCTACAATGAGCAGTTCTTC
CASSQKELSSYNEQFF
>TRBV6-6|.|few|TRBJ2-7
TGTGCCAGCAGTTACTCGTTAGGGGGCGAGCAGTACTTC
CASSYSLGGEQYF
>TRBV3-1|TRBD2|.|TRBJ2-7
TGTGCCAGCAGCCAAGGGACTAGCGGGAGTTACGAGCAGTACTTC
CASSQGTSGSYEQYF
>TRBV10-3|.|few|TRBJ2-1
TGTGCCATCAGTGAGTCGAAGATCACCCGCTCCTACAATGAGCAGTTCTTC
CAISESKITRSYNEQFF
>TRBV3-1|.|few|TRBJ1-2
TGTGCCAGCAGCCAAGTACCGAACTATGGCTACACCTTC
CASSQVPNYGYTF
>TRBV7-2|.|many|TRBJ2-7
TGTGCCAGCAGCTTAACGCCAGGGGGGGCCTACGAGCAGTACTTC
CASSLTPGGAYEQYF
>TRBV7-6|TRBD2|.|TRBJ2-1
TGTGCCAGCAGCTTAGCGCCAGCGGGGGCCTACAATGAGCAGTTCTTC
CASSLAPAGAYNEQFF
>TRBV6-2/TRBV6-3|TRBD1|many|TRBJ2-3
TGTGCCAGCAGTCCCGGACAGGTCACAGATACGCAGTATTTT
CASSPGQVTDTQYF
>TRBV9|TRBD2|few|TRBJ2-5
TGTGCCAGCAGCGTAGCTAGCGGGACCTCCTTGTACCAAGAGACCCAGTACTTC
CASSVASGTSLYQETQYF
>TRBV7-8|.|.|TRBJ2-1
TGTGCCAGCAGCCAAAACCGGGACAACAATGAGCAGTTCTTC
CASSQNRDNNEQFF
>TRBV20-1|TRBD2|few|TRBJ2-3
TGCAGTGCTAGAGATAGGGGACTAGCAGGCACAGATACGCAGTATTTT
CSARDRGLAGTDTQYF
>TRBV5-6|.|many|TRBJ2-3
TGTGCCAGCAGCACGAGGACCTACACAGATACGCAGTATTTT
CASSTRTYTDTQYF
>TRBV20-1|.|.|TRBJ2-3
TGCAGTGCCAGCCCCTCGAATAGGGAAGATACGAAGTATTTT
CSASPSNREDTKYF
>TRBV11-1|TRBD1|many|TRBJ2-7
TGTGCCAGCACCTCCCCAGACAGGGGGCATTACGAGCAGTACTTC
CASTSPDRGHYEQYF
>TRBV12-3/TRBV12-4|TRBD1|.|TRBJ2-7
TGTGCCAGCAGTCGGACAGGCCTACTCTCCTACGAGCAGTACTTC
CASSRTGLLSYEQYF
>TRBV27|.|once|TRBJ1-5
TGTGCCAGCAAAGCCGGGGGTAGCAATCAGCCCCAGCATTTT
CASKAGGSNQPQHF